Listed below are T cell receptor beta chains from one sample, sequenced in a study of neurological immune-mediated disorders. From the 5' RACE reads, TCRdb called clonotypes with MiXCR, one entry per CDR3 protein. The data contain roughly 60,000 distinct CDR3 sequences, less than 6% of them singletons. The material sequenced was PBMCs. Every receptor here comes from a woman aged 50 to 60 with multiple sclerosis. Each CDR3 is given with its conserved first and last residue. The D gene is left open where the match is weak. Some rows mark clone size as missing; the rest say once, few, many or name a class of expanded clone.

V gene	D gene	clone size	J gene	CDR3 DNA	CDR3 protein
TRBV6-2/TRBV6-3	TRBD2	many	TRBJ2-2	TGTGCCAGCAGCCGTACCGGGACTAGCGGGGCGAAGCTGTTTTTT	CASSRTGTSGAKLFF
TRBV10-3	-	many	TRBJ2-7	TGTGCCATCGGGAGGGGGGACGGAGCCTACGAGCAGTACTTC	CAIGRGDGAYEQYF
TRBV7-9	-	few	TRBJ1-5	TGTGCCAGCAGCTTAGCATTGGGGGGACCTCAGCCCCAGCATTTT	CASSLALGGPQPQHF
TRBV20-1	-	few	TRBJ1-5	TGCAGTGCTAGTCTCGACAGCCTTAGCAATCAGCCCCAGCATTTT	CSASLDSLSNQPQHF
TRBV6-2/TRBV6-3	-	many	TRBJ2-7	TGTGCCAGCCTTACTCCCGGGAGCGAGCAGTACTTC	CASLTPGSEQYF
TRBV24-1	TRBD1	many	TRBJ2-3	TGTGCCACCAGTGATTTCCTCGGGACAGAGACAGATACGCAGTATTTT	CATSDFLGTETDTQYF
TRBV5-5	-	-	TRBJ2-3	TGTGCCAGCAGCTCGGCCCCGACAGATACGCAGTATTTT	CASSSAPTDTQYF
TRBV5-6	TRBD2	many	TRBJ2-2	TGTGCCAGCAGCTTGATGGGACTAGAACCTACGAACACCGGGGAGCTGTTTTTT	CASSLMGLEPTNTGELFF
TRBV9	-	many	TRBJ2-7	TGTGCCAGCAGCCCCGATCACTCAGGGTACGAGCAGTACTTC	CASSPDHSGYEQYF
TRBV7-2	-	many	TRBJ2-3	TGTGCCAGCAGCTTTTCACTGGAATCGACAGATACGCAGTATTTT	CASSFSLESTDTQYF
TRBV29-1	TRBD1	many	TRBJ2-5	TGCAGCGTCTTGACAGGGGCCCCTGAGACCCAGTACTTC	CSVLTGAPETQYF
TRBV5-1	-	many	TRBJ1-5	TGCGCCAGCAGCCCCTATGGGGGGGATCAGCCCCAGAATTTT	CASSPYGGDQPQNF
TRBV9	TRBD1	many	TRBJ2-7	TGTGCCAGCAGCGCGAAATCGAGGGGGCTCGAGCAGTACTTC	CASSAKSRGLEQYF
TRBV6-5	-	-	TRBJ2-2	TGTGCCAGCAGTTACTGGTCCGAGGGGACCGGGGAGCTGTTTTTT	CASSYWSEGTGELFF
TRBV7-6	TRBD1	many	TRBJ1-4	TGTGCCAGCAGCTTAGCGGGACAGGGGGCCGAAAAACTGTTTTTT	CASSLAGQGAEKLFF
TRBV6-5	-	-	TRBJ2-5	TGTGCCAGCAGTCACACTCGATCGGCGACAGTCCAAGAGACCCAGTACTTC	CASSHTRSATVQETQYF
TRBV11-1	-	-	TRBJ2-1	TGTGCCAGCAGCTTTGGCAGAGAGGCGAGCGAGCAGTTCTTC	CASSFGREASEQFF
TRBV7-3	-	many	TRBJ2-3	TGTGCCAGCAGCTTATTTAACAGCACAGATACGCAGTATTTT	CASSLFNSTDTQYF
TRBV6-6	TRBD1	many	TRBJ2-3	TGTGCCAGTCGGGACAGGGTTGTAGATACGCAGTATTTT	CASRDRVVDTQYF
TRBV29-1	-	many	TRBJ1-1	TGCAGCGTTGAAAGGACAGCCAACACTGAAGCTTTCTTT	CSVERTANTEAFF
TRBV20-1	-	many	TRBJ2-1	TGCAGTGCTAGACGACTTCAAGGACCAGACAATGAGCAGTTCTTC	CSARRLQGPDNEQFF
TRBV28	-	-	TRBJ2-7	TGTGCCAGCAGTTTAGAACCAGGGGCCCCATTCGTGCAGTACTTC	CASSLEPGAPFVQYF
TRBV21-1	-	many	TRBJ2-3	TGTGCCAGCATGCAGGGAGATTGGGTGAGGACAGATACGCAGTATTTT	CASMQGDWVRTDTQYF
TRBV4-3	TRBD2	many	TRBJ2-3	TGCGCCAGCAGCCAAGAGCCGTGGGGGACTATATCAGATACGCAGTATTTT	CASSQEPWGTISDTQYF
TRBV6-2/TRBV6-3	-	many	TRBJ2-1	TGTGCCAGCAGACCCGGGCCCTACAATGAGCAGTTCTTC	CASRPGPYNEQFF
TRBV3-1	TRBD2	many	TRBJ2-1	TGTGCCAGCAGCCAAGATGGTTCGCTAGCGGGGGGCCTCTCCTACAATGAGCAGTTCTTC	CASSQDGSLAGGLSYNEQFF
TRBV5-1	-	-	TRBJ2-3	TGCGCCAGCAGAGTGGGAACAACAGATACGCAGTATTTT	CASRVGTTDTQYF
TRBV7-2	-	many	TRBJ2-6	TGTGCCAGCAGCTCGAGCCAACTTATCAACGTCCTGACTTTC	CASSSSQLINVLTF
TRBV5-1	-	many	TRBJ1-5	TGCGCCAGCAGCTTGGGGGTCGGAATTAATCAGCCCCAGCATTTT	CASSLGVGINQPQHF
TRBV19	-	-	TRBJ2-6	TGTGCCAGCCGGATGTCTGGGGCCAACGTCCTGACTTTC	CASRMSGANVLTF
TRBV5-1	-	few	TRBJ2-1	TGCGCCAGCAGCCCGGACAGTGAGCAGTTCTTC	CASSPDSEQFF
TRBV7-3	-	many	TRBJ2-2	TGTGCCAGCAGCTCCCACTGGACAGACGGGGAGCTGTTTTTT	CASSSHWTDGELFF
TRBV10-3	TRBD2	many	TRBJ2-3	TGTGCCATCAGTAGCACCATAGCGGGGGGTACGGATACGCAGTATTTT	CAISSTIAGGTDTQYF
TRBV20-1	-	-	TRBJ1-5	TGCAGTGCTATTAGGGGCAATCAGCCCCAGCATTTT	CSAIRGNQPQHF
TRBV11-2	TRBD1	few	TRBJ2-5	TGTGCCAGCAGGGCGACAGGGACAGAGACCCAGTACTTC	CASRATGTETQYF
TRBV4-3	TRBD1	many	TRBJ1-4	TGCGCCAGCAGCCGGACCCACACAGGGGGTAATGAAAAACTGTTTTTT	CASSRTHTGGNEKLFF
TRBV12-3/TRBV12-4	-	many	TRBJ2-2	TGTGCCAGCAGTTCCCGGGGGGCCCTGAACACCGGGGAGCTGTTTTTT	CASSSRGALNTGELFF
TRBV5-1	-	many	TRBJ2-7	TGCGCCAGCAGCCCCCTGGTTAGAGGTGACTACGAGCAGTACTTC	CASSPLVRGDYEQYF
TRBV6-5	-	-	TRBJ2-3	TGTGCCCACCAGGGGTCAGATACGCAGTATTTT	CAHQGSDTQYF
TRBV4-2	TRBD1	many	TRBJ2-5	TGTGCCAGCAGCCTCTATAGAGGGACAGGGGAAGAGACCCAGTACTTC	CASSLYRGTGEETQYF
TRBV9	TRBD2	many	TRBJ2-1	TGTGCCAGCAGCCAGTCTAGCGGGGTCTACAATGAGCAGTTCTTC	CASSQSSGVYNEQFF
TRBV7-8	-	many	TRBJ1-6	TGTGCCAGCACCCAAACCGGGATGCGGGGATCTAATTCACCCCTCCACTTT	CASTQTGMRGSNSPLHF
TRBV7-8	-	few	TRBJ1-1	TGTGCCAGCAGCTTAGCGAGGGGCACTGAAGCTTTCTTT	CASSLARGTEAFF
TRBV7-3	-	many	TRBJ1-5	TGTGCCAGCAGCTTAACGGGGGGAGAACAGCCCCAGCATTTT	CASSLTGGEQPQHF
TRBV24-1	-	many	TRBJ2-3	TGTGCCACTGGACGGGACACAGGCACAGATACGCAGTATTTT	CATGRDTGTDTQYF
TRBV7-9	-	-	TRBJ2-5	TGTGCCAGCAGCTTAGAGGCGAGGAGTGGAGAGACCCAGTACTTC	CASSLEARSGETQYF
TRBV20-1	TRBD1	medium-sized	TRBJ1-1	TGCAGTGCTAGATCTGGACAGGGGATTGAAGCTTTCTTT	CSARSGQGIEAFF
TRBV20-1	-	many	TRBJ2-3	TGCAGTGCTCCCACCGGGACGGGGGCTGGATATACGCAGTATTTT	CSAPTGTGAGYTQYF
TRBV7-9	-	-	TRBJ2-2	TGTGCCAGCAGCCCGGGGTCCAACACCGGGGAGCTGTTTTTT	CASSPGSNTGELFF
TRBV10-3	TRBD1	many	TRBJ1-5	TGTGCCATCAGTGGACAGGGTACTTTTCAGCCCCAGCATTTT	CAISGQGTFQPQHF
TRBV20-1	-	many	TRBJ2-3	TGCAGTGCTAGAGATGTAGCGGTACTGAATCCTACAGATACGCAGTATTTT	CSARDVAVLNPTDTQYF